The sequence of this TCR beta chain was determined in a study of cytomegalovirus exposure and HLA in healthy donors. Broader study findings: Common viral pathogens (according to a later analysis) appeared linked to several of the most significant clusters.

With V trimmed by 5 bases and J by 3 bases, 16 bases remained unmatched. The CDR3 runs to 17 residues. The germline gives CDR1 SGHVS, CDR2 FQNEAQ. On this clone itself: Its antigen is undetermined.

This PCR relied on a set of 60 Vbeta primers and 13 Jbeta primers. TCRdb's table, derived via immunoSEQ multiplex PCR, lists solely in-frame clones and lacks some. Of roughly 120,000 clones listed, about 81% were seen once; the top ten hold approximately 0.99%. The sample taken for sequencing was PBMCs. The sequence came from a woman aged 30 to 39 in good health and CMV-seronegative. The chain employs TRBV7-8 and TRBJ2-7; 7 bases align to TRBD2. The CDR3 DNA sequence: TGTGCCAGCAGCCTGACGGGCCGGGGAGGGAGTTTCTACGAGCAGTACTTC. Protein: CASSLTGRGGSFYEQYF.